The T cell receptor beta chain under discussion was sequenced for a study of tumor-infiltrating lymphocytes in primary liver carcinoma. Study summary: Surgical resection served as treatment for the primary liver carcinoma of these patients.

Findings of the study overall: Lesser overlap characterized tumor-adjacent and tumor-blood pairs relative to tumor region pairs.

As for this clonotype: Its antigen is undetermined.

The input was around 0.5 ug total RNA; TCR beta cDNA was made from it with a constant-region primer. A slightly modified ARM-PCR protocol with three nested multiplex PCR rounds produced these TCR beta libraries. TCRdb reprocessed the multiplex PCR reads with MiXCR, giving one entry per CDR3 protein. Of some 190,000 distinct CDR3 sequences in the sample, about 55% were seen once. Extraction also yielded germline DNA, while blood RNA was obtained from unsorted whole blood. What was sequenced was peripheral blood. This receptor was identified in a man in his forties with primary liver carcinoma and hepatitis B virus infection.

CDR3 in amino acids: CASSYLGGKETQYF. Written as DNA, the CDR3 is TGTGCCAGCAGTTATTTGGGGGGCAAAGAGACCCAGTACTTC. This chain connects TRBV6-6 to TRBJ2-5; D is tentatively TRBD1 or TRBD2 (6 bases each). Germline CDR1 MNHNY, CDR2 SVGAGI (reference sequence). The ends were cut back, 3 bases at V and 3 bases at J, with 11 bases in the middle. The length of the CDR3 is 14 residues.